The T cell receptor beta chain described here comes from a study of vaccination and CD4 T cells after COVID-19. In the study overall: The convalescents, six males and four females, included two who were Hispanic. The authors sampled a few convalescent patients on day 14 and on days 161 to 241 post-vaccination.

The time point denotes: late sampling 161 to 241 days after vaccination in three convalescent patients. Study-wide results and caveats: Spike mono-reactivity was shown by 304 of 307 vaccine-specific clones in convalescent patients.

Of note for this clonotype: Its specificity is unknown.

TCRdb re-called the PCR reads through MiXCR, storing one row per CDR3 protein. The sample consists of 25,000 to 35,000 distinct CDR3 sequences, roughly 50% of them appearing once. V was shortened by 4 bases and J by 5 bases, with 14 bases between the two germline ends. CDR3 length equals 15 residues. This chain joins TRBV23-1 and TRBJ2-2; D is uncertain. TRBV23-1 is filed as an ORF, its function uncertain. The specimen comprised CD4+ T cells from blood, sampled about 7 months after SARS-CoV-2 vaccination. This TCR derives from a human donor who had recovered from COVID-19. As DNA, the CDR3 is TGCGCCAGCAGTCCCCCCTTACGTTGGACCGGGGAGCTGTTTTTT. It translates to CASSPPLRWTGELFF.